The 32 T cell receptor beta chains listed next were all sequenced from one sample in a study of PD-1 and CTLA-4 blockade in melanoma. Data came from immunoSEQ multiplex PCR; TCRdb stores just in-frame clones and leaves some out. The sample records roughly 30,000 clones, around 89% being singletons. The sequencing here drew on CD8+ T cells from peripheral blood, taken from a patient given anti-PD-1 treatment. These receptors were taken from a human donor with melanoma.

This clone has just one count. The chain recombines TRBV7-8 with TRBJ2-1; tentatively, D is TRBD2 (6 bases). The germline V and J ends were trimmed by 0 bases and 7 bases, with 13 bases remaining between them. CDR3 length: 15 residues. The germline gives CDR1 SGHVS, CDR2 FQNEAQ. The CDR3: CASSLARVAENEQFF. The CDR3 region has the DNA TGTGCCAGCAGCTTAGCGAGGGTAGCGGAGAATGAGCAGTTCTTC.

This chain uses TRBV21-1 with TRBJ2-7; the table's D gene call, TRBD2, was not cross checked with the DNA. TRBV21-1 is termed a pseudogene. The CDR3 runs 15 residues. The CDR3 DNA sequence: TGTGCCAGCAGCAGGAGACACGTTGTAGCGGACGAGCAGTACTTC. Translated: CASSRRHVVADEQYF.

The chain's CDR3 is CASSSGQGDEQYF. The DNA of the CDR3 is TGTGCCAGCAGCTCTGGACAGGGGGACGAGCAGTACTTC. The V and J genes are TRBV6-5 and TRBJ2-7, with TRBD1 identical over 10 bases. The CDR3 is 13 residues long. CDR1 is MNHEY, CDR2 SVGAGI, per germline. The trim removed 6 bases at V and 5 bases at J, leaving 4 bases unmatched.

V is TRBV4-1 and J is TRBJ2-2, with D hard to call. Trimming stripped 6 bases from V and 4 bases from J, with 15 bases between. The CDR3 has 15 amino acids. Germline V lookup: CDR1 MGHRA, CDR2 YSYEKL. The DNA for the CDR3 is TGCGCCAGCAGTCCAGACGAAGTTAGCACCGGGGAGCTGTTTTTT. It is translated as CASSPDEVSTGELFF.

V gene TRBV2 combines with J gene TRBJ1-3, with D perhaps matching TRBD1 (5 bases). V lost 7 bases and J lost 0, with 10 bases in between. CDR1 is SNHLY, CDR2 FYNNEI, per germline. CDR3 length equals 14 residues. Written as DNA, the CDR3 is TGTGCCAGCACCCAGGGTAGCTCTGGAAACACCATATATTTT. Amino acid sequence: CASTQGSSGNTIYF.

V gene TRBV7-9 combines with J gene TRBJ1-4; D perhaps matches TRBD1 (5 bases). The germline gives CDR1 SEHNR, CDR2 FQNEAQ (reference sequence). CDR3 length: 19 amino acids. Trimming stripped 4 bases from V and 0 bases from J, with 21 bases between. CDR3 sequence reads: CASSSTTHPTGATNEKLFF. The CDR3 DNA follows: TGTGCCAGCAGCTCCACTACCCACCCCACGGGGGCAACTAATGAAAAACTGTTTTTT.

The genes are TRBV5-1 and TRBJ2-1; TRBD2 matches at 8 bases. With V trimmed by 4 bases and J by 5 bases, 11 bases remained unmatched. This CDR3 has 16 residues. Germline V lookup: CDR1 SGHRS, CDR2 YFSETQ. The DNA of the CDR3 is TGCGCCAGCAGCCCTCAAACGGGGGGGTCGGACAATGAGCAGTTCTTC. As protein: CASSPQTGGSDNEQFF.

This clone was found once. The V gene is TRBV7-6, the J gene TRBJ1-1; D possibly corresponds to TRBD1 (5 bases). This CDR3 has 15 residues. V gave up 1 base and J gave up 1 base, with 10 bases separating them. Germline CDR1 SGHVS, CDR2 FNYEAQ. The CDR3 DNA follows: TGTGCCAGCAGCTTAGGGGGGGAGGGGAACACTGAAGCTTTCTTT. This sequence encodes CASSLGGEGNTEAFF.

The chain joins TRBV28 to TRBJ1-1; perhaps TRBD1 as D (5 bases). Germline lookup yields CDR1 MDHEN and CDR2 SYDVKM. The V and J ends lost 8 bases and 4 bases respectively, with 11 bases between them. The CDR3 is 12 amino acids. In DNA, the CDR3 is TGTGCCAGCTCTGGGGGACGCACTGAAGCTTTCTTT. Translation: CASSGGRTEAFF.

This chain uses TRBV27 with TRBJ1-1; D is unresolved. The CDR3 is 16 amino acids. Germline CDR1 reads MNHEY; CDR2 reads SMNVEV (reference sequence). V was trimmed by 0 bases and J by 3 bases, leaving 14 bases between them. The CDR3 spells CASSLSSYIPDTEAFF. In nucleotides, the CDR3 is TGTGCCAGCAGTTTATCCTCGTATATCCCGGACACTGAAGCTTTCTTT.

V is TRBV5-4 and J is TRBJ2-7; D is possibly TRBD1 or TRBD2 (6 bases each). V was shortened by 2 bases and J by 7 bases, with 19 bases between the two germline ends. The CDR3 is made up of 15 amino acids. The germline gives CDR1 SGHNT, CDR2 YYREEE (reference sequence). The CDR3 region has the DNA TGTGCCAGCAGCTTTGGGACGGGGGCTGCGGGGGAGCAGTACTTC. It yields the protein CASSFGTGAAGEQYF.

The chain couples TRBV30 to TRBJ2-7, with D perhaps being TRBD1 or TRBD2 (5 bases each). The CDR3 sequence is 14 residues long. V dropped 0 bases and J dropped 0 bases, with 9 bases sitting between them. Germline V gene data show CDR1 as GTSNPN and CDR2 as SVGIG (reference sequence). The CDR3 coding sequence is TGTGCCTGGAGTGTGGGGGACCGCTCCTACGAGCAGTACTTC. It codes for CAWSVGDRSYEQYF.

The CDR3 coding sequence is TGTGCCAGTAGTATAGAAGGGACAGCACCTGAAGCTTTCTTT. Protein sequence: CASSIEGTAPEAFF. V and J are TRBV19 and TRBJ1-1; 7 bases match TRBD1. From germline, CDR1 is LNHDA and CDR2 SQIVND (reference sequence). J lost 6 bases, V lost 0 bases, and 4 bases had no gene match. The CDR3 has 14 residues. Complete variable domain (other parts from reference TRBV19 and TRBJ1-1): DGGITQSPKYLFRKEGQNVTLSCEQNLNHDAMYWYRQDPGQGLRLIYYSQIVNDFQKGDIAEGYSVSREKKESFPLTVTSAQKNPTAFYLCASSIEGTAPEAFFGQGTRLTVV.

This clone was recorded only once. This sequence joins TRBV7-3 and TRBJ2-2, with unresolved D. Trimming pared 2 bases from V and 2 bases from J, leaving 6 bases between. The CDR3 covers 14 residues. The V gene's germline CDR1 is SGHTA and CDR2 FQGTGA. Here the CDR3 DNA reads TGTGCCAGCAGCTTATGGCCCAACACCGGGGAGCTGTTTTTT. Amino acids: CASSLWPNTGELFF. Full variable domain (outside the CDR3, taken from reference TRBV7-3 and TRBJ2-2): GAGVSQTPSNKVTEKGKYVELRCDPISGHTALYWYRQSLGQGPEFLIYFQGTGAADDSGLPNDRFFAVRPEGSVSTLKIQRTERGDSAVYLCASSLWPNTGELFFGEGSRLTVL.

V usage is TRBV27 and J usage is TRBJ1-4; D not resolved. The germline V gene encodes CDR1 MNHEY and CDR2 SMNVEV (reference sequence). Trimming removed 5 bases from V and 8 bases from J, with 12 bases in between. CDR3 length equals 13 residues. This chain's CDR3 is CASSPRIGEKLFF. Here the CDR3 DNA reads TGTGCCAGCAGTCCCCGGATAGGAGAAAAACTGTTTTTT.

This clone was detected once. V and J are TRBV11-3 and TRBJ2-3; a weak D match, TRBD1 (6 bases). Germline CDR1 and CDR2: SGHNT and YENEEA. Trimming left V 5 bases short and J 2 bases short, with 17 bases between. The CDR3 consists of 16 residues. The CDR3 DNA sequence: TGTGCCAGCAGCCCAGGACAGTCATCTAACACAGATACGCAGTATTTT. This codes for CASSPGQSSNTDTQYF.

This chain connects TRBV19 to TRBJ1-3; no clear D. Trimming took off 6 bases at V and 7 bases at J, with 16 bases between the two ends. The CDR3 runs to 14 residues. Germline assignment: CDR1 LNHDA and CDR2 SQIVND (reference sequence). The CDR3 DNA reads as TGTGCCAGTAGGGCATCCGCGGGGTGGAACACCATATATTTT. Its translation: CASRASAGWNTIYF.

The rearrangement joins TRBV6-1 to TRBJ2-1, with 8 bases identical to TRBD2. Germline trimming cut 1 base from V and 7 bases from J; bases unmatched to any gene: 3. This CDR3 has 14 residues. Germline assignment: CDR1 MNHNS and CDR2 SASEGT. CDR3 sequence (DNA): TGTGCCAGCAGTGAAGGACGGGGGGGGAATGAGCAGTTCTTC. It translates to CASSEGRGGNEQFF.

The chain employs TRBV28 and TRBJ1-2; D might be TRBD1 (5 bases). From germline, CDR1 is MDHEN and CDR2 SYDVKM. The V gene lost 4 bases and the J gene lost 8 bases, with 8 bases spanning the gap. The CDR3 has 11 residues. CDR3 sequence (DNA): TGTGCCAGCAGTTCAGGGCGAGGCTACACCTTC. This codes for CASSSGRGYTF.

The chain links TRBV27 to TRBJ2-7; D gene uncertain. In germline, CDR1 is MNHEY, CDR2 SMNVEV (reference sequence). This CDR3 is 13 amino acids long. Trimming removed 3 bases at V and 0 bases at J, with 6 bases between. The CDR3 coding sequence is TGTGCCAGCAGTTTTGGAGTCTCCTACGAGCAGTACTTC. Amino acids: CASSFGVSYEQYF.

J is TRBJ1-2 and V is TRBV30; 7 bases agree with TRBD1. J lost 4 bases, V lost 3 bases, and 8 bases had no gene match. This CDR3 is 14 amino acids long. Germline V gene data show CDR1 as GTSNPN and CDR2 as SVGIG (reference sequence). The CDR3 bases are TGTGCCTGGAGGCCAGGGGGTGATCCCTATGGCTACACCTTC. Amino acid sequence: CAWRPGGDPYGYTF.

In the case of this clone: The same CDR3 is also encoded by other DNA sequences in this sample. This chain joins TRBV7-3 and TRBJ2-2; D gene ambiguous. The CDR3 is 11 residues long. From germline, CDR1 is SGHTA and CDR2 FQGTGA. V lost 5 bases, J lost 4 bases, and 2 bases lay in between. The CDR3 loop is CASSLTGELFF. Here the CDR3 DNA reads TGTGCCAGCAGCCTCACCGGGGAGCTGTTTTTT. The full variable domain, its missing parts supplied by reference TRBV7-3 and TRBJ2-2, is GAGVSQTPSNKVTEKGKYVELRCDPISGHTALYWYRQSLGQGPEFLIYFQGTGAADDSGLPNDRFFAVRPEGSVSTLKIQRTERGDSAVYLCASSLTGELFFGEGSRLTVL.

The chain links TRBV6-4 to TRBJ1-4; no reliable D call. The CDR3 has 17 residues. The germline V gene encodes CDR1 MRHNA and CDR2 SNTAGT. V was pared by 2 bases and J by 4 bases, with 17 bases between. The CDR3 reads CASSDRGSEEDNEKLFF. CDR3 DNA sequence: TGTGCCAGCAGTGACCGTGGGTCCGAAGAGGATAATGAAAAACTGTTTTTT.

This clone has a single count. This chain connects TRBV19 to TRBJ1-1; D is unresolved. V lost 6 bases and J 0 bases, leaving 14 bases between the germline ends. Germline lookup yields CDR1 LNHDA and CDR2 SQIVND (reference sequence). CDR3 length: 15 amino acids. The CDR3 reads CASSPFYGMNTEAFF. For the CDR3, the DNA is TGTGCCAGTAGCCCTTTTTATGGGATGAACACTGAAGCTTTCTTT.

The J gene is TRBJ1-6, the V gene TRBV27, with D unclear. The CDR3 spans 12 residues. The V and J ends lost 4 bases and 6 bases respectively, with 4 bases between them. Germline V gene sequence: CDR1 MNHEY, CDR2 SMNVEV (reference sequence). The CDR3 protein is CASSYGNSPLHF. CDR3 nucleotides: TGTGCCAGCAGTTATGGTAATTCACCCCTCCACTTT.

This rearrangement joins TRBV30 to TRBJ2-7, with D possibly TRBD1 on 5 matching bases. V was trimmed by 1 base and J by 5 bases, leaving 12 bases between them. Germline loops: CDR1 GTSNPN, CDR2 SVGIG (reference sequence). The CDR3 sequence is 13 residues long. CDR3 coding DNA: TGTGCCTGGAGTGGACAGAGGAGTCACGAGCAGTACTTC. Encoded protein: CAWSGQRSHEQYF. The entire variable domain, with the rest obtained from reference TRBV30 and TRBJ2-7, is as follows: SQTIHQWPATLVQPVGSPLSLECTVEGTSNPNLYWYRQAAGRGLQLLFYSVGIGQISSEVPQNLSASRPQDRQFILSSKKLLLSDSGFYLCAWSGQRSHEQYFGPGTRLTVT.

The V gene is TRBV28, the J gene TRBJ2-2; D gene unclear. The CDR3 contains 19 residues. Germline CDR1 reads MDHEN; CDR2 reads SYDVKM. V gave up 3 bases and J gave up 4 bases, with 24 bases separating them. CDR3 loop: CASSLMAWIRPSGTGELFF. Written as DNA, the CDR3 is TGTGCCAGCAGTTTGATGGCTTGGATCCGACCGTCGGGCACCGGGGAGCTGTTTTTT.

CDR3 DNA: TGTGCCAGCAGCGGACAGGGATCCTACAATGAGCAGTTCTTC. Its translation is CASSGQGSYNEQFF. The rearrangement uses TRBV27 and TRBJ2-1; TRBD1 matches 8 bases. After removal of 6 bases from V and 1 base from J, the junction contained 2 bases not matched to a gene. The CDR3 totals 14 residues. CDR1 is MNHEY and CDR2 is SMNVEV in the germline V gene (reference sequence).

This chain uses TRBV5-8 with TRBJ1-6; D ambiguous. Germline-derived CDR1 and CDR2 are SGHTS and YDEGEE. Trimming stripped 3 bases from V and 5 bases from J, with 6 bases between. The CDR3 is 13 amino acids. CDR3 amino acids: CASSSQNNSPLHF. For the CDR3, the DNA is TGTGCCAGCAGCTCACAGAATAATTCACCCCTCCACTTT.

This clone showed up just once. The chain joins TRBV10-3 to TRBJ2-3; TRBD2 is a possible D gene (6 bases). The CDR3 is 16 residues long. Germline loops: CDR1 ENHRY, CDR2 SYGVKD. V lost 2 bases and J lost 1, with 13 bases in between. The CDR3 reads CAISEPSRGGTDTQYF. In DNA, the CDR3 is TGTGCCATCAGTGAGCCGAGCCGCGGGGGCACAGATACGCAGTATTTT.

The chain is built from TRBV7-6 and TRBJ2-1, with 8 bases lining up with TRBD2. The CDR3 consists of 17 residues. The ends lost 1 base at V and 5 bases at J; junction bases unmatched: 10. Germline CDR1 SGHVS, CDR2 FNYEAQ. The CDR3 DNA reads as TGTGCCAGCAGCTTAGGTCTAGCGGGCCCTGGGGACAATGAGCAGTTCTTC. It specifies CASSLGLAGPGDNEQFF.

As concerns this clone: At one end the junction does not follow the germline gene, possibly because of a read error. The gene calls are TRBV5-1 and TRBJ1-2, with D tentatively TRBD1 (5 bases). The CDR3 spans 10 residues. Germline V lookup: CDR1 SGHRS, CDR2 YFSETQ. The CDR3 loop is CASSLGRHPF. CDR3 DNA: TGCGCCAGCAGCCTGGGACGGCACCCCTTC.